This T cell receptor beta chain appears in the sequencing data of a study of response to subunit inactivated influenza vaccine. MiXCR was run by TCRdb on the RT-PCR reads, yielding one entry per CDR3 protein. The sample has 650,000 or so distinct CDR3 sequences; around 15% are singletons. Study-wide results and limits: That few new T cells are recruited by each seasonal influenza vaccination was the authors' suggestion.

This clonotype was seen a handful of times. Its antigen is as yet unknown. Germline CDR1 KGHSH, CDR2 LQKENI. The V end lost 6 bases, the J end lost 3 bases, and 15 bases lay between the germline ends. The CDR3 loop spans 15 amino acids. The J gene is TRBJ1-5, the V gene TRBV18; possibly TRBD1 for D (5 bases). The sample was PBMCs from blood, taken approximately 15 days before vaccination. The clonotype comes from a man over 45 who received an inactivated influenza vaccine. This CDR3 reads CASSPDSSHNQPQHF. The CDR3 DNA sequence: TGTGCCAGCTCTCCCGACAGCTCTCACAATCAGCCCCAGCATTTT. The complete variable domain, with remaining parts taken from reference TRBV18 and TRBJ1-5, reads NAGVMQNPRHLVRRRGQEARLRCSPMKGHSHVYWYRQLPEEGLKFMVYLQKENIIDESGMPKERFSAEFPKEGPSILRIQQVVRGDSAAYFCASSPDSSHNQPQHFGDGTRLSIL.